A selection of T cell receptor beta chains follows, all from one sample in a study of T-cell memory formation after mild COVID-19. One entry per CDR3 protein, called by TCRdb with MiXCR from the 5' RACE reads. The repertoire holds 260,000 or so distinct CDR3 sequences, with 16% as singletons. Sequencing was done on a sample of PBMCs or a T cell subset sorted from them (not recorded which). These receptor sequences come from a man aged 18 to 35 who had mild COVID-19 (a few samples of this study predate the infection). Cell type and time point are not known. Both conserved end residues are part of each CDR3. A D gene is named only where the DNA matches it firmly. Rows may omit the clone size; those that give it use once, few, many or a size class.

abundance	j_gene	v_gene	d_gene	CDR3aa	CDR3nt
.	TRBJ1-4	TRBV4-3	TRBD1	CASSQDTGQGDEKLFF	TGCGCCAGCAGCCAAGACACCGGACAGGGGGACGAAAAACTGTTTTTT
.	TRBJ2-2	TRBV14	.	CASSQGIWTGELFF	TGTGCCAGCAGCCAAGGAATATGGACCGGGGAGCTGTTTTTT
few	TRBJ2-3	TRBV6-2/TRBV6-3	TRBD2	CASSPTGLAGLGTQYF	TGTGCCAGCAGTCCCACTGGACTAGCGGGGCTAGGTACGCAGTATTTT
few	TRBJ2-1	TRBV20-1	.	CSAPPGLNHNEQFF	TGCAGTGCACCTCCGGGACTTAACCACAATGAGCAGTTCTTC
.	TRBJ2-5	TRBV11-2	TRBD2	CASSLGLAGGQLETQYF	TGTGCCAGCAGCTTAGGACTAGCGGGGGGGCAGCTAGAGACCCAGTACTTC
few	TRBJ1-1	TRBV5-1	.	CASSSPRNDVAFF	TGCGCCAGCAGCTCCCCCAGGAACGATGTAGCTTTCTTT
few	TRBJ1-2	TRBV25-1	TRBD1	CASSRDRDFYGYTF	TGTGCCAGCAGCCGGGACAGGGACTTCTATGGCTACACCTTC
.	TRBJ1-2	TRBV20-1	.	CSAASDYGYTF	TGCAGTGCTGCTTCCGATTATGGCTACACCTTC
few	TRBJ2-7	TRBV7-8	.	CASSFRGLTYEQYF	TGTGCCAGCAGCTTTAGGGGATTAACCTACGAGCAGTACTTC
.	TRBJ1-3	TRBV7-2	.	CASSLVAGTRGNTIYF	TGTGCCAGCAGCTTAGTAGCCGGGACGAGGGGAAACACCATATATTTT
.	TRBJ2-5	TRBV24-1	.	CATSDLQSAETQYF	TGTGCCACCAGTGATTTGCAATCGGCGGAGACCCAGTACTTC
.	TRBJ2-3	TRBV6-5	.	CATRGFRGATDTQYF	TGTGCCACCAGAGGGTTCCGGGGGGCAACAGATACGCAGTATTTT
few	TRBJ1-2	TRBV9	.	CASSEQGINTF	TGTGCCAGCAGCGAGCAGGGAATAAACACCTTC
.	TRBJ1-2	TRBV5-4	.	CASSRDHRDYTF	TGTGCCAGCAGCCGTGATCACAGGGACTACACCTTC
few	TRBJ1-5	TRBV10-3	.	CAISESTVGNQPQHF	TGTGCCATCAGTGAGTCGACAGTGGGCAATCAGCCCCAGCATTTT
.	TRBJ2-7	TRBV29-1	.	CSVFSPGAEQYF	TGCAGCGTGTTCAGTCCAGGGGCCGAGCAGTACTTC
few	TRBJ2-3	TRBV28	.	CASSRVWADTQYF	TGTGCCAGCAGCAGGGTTTGGGCAGATACGCAGTATTTT
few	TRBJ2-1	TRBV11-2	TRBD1	CASSLGTTGFLYNEQFF	TGTGCCAGCAGCTTAGGGACGACAGGGTTTCTCTACAATGAGCAGTTCTTC
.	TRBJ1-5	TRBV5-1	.	CASSLEGYQPQHF	TGCGCCAGCAGCTTGGAGGGCTATCAGCCCCAGCATTTT
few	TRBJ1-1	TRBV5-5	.	CASSPWGDTEAFF	TGTGCCAGCAGCCCCTGGGGGGACACTGAAGCTTTCTTT
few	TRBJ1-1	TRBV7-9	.	CASSPLNGYTEAFF	TGTGCCAGCAGTCCCTTGAACGGGTACACTGAAGCTTTCTTT
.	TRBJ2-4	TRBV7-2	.	CASSPDGGGRNIQYF	TGTGCCAGCAGCCCCGATGGAGGAGGAAGGAACATTCAGTACTTC
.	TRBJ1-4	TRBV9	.	CASSSRHTTNEKLFF	TGTGCCAGCAGCTCCCGACACACAACTAATGAAAAACTGTTTTTT
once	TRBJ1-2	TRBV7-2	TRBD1	CASSLLQGASYGYTF	TGTGCCAGCAGCTTATTACAGGGGGCGTCGTATGGCTACACCTTC
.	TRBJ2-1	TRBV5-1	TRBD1	CASGKGARDNEQFF	TGCGCCAGCGGTAAGGGGGCAAGGGACAATGAGCAGTTCTTC
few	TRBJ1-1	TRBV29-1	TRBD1	CSVEDGTGQNTEAFF	TGCAGCGTTGAAGATGGGACAGGGCAGAACACTGAAGCTTTCTTT